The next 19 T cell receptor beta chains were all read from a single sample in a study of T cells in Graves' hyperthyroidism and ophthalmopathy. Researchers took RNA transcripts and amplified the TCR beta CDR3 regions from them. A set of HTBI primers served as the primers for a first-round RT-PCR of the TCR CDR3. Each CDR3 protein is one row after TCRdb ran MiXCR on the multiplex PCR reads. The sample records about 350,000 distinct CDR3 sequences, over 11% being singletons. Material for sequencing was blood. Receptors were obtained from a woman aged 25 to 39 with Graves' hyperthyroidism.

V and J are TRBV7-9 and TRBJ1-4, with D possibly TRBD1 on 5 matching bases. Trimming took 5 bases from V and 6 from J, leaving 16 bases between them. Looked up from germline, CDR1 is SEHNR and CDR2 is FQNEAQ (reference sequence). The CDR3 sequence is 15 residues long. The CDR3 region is CASSPNPGDHEKLFF. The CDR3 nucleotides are TGTGCCAGCAGCCCGAACCCCGGGGACCATGAAAAACTGTTTTTT.

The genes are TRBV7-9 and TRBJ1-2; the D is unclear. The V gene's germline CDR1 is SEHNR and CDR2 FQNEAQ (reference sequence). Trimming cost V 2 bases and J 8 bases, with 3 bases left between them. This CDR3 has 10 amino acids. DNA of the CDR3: TGTGCCAGCAGCTTAAGGGGCTACACCTTC. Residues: CASSLRGYTF.

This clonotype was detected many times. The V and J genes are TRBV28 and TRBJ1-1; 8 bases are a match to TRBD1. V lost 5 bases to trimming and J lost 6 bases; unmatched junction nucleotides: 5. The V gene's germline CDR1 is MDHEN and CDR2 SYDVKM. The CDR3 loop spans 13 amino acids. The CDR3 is CASSRQGLPEAFF. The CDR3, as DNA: TGTGCCAGCAGTCGACAGGGGTTACCTGAAGCTTTCTTT.

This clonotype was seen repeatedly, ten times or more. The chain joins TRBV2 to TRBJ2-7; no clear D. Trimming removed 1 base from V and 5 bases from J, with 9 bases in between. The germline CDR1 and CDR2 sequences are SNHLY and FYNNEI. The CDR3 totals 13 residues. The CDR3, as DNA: TGTGCCAGCAGTGAAGAGCAAGGCAACGAGCAGTACTTC. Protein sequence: CASSEEQGNEQYF.

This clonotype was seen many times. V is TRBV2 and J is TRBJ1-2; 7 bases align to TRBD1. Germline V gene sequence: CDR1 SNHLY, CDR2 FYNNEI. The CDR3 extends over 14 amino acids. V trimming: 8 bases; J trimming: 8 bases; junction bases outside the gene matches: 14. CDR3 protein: CASVRTGLGRGYTF. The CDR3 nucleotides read TGTGCCAGCGTTAGGACAGGCCTAGGGAGAGGCTACACCTTC.

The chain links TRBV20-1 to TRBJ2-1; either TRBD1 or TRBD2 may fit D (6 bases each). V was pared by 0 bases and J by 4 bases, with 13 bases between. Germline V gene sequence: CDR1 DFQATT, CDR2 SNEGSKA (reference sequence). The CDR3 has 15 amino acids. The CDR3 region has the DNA TGCAGTGCTAGAGATAGTACAGGGACTTACAATGAGCAGTTCTTC. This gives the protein CSARDSTGTYNEQFF.

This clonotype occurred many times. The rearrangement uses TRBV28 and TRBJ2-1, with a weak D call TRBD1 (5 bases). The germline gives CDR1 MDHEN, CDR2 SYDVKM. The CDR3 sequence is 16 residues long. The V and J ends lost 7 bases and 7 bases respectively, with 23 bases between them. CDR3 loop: CASTRYEQGLGNEQFF. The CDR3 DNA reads TGTGCCAGCACGAGGTATGAGCAGGGCTTGGGGAATGAGCAGTTCTTC.

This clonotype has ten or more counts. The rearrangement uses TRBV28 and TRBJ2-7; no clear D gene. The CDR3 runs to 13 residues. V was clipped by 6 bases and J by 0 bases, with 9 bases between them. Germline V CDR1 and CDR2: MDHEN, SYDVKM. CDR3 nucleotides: TGTGCCAGCAGCACCGGGCTCTCCTACGAGCAGTACTTC. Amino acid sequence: CASSTGLSYEQYF.

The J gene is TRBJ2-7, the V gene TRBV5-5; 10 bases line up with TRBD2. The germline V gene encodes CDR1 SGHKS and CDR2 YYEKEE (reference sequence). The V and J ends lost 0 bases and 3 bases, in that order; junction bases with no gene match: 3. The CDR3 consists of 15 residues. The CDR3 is CASSLVLAGYYEQYF. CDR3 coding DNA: TGTGCCAGCAGCTTGGTACTAGCGGGATACTACGAGCAGTACTTC.

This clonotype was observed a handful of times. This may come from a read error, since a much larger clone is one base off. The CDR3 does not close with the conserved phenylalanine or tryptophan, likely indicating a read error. CDR3 protein: CASSQVSTAYEQYL. As DNA, the CDR3 is TGTGCCAGCAGCCAAGTCTCCACAGCCTACGAGCAGTACCTC. The rearrangement joins TRBV11-2 to TRBJ2-7; no reliable D call. Germline lookup yields CDR1 SGHAT and CDR2 FQNNGV. V shed 5 bases and J shed 2 bases, with 13 bases lying between them. The CDR3 covers 14 residues.

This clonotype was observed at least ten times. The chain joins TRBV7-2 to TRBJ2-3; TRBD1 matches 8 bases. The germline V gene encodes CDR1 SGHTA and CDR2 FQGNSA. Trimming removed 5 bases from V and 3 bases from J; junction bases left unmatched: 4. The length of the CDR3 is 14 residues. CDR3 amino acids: CASSQDRGTDTQYF. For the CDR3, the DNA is TGTGCCAGCAGCCAAGACAGGGGTACAGATACGCAGTATTTT.

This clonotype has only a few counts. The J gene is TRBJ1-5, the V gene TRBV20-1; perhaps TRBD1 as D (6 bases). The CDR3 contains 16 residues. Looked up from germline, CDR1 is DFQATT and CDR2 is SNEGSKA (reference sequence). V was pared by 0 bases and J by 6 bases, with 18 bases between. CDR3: CSARDLWGGGSQPQHF. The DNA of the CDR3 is TGCAGTGCTAGAGATCTCTGGGGGGGCGGGAGTCAGCCCCAGCATTTT.

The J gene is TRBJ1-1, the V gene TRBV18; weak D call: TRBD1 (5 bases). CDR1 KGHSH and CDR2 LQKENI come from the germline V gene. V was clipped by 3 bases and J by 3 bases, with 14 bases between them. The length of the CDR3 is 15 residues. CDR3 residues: CASSPRTPADTEAFF. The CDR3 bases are TGTGCCAGCTCACCCAGGACACCGGCCGACACTGAAGCTTTCTTT.

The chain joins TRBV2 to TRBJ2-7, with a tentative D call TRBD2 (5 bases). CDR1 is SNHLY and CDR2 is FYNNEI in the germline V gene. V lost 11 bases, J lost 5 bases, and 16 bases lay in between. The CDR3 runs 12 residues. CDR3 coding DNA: TGTGCCGCTGCGGAGGTACTCCACGAGCAGTACTTC. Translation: CAAAEVLHEQYF.

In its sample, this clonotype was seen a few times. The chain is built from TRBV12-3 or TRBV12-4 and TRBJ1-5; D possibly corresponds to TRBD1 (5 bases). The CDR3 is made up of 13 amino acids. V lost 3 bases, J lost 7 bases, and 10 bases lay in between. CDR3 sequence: CASSFEGWQPQHF. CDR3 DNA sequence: TGTGCCAGCAGTTTTGAGGGGTGGCAGCCCCAGCATTTT.

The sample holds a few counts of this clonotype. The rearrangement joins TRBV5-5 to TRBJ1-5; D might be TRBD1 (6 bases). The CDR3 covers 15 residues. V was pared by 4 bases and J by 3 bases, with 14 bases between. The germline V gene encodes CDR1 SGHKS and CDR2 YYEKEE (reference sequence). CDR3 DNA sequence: TGTGCCAGCAGCGGGGGGCAGGGCGCCAATCAGCCCCAGCATTTT. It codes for CASSGGQGANQPQHF.

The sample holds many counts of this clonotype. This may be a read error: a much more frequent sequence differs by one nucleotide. The CDR3 sequence: CASTHYTEAFF. The CDR3 nucleotides are TGTGCCAGCACCCATTACACTGAAGCTTTCTTT. The chain employs TRBV6-2 or TRBV6-3 and TRBJ1-1; no definite D call. CDR1 is MNHEY and CDR2 is SVGEGT in the germline V gene. This CDR3 has 11 residues. V lost 7 bases, J lost 3 bases, and 6 bases lay in between.

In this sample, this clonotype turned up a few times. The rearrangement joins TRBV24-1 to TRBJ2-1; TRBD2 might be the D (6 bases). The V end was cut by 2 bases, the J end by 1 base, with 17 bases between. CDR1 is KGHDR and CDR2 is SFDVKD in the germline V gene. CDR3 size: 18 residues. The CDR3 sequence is CATSDSTVSGGSYNEQFF. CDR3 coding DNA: TGTGCCACCAGTGATTCCACAGTGTCTGGGGGGTCCTACAATGAGCAGTTCTTC.

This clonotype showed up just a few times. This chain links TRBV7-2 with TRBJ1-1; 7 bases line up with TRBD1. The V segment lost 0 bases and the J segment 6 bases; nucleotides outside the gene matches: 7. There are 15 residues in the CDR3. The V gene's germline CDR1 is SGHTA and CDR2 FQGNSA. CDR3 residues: CASSLAYFGQAEAFF. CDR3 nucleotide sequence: TGTGCCAGCAGCTTAGCGTATTTCGGACAGGCTGAAGCTTTCTTT.